A selection of T cell receptor beta chains follows, all from one sample in a study of CD8 T cells in Susac syndrome. TCRdb reprocessed the immunoSEQ multiplex PCR reads with MiXCR, giving one entry per CDR3 protein. The data contain approximately 120,000 distinct CDR3 sequences, 91% of them singletons. Sample: CD8+ T cells from PBMCs. The receptors derive from a human donor with multiple sclerosis. Each CDR3 is given with its conserved first and last residue. A D gene is named only where the DNA matches it firmly. Size is omitted from some rows. Given values are once, few, many or a class for expanded clones.

-	once	TRBV5-1	TRBJ1-1	CASSASFRLNTEAFF	TGCGCCAGCAGCGCGTCCTTCAGGCTGAACACTGAAGCTTTCTTT
TRBD1	-	TRBV7-9	TRBJ2-5	CASSSRTGGDETQYF	TGTGCCAGCAGCTCCCGGACAGGGGGAGATGAGACCCAGTACTTC
TRBD2	-	TRBV15	TRBJ2-2	CATSRNTPSWEGNTGELFF	TGTGCCACCAGCAGAAACACCCCGTCGTGGGAGGGAAACACCGGGGAGCTGTTTTTT
-	-	TRBV6-5	TRBJ1-1	CASSYFEGVEAFF	TGTGCCAGCAGTTACTTTGAGGGGGTGGAGGCTTTCTTT
-	once	TRBV12-3/TRBV12-4	TRBJ2-7	CASSLFSVVHEQYF	TGTGCCAGCAGCCTCTTCTCGGTCGTCCACGAGCAGTACTTC
-	-	TRBV30	TRBJ1-1	CACGALNTEAFF	TGTGCCTGTGGGGCTCTGAACACTGAAGCTTTCTTT
TRBD1	-	TRBV3-1	TRBJ1-5	CASSQGTGGNQPQHF	TGTGCCAGCAGCCAAGGGACAGGGGGGAATCAGCCCCAGCATTTT
TRBD1	-	TRBV5-6	TRBJ2-7	CASSSTLLTGGYEQYF	TGTGCCAGCAGCTCGACCCTACTAACAGGGGGCTACGAGCAGTACTTC
TRBD2	-	TRBV7-2	TRBJ2-7	CASSLLAGGPSEQYF	TGTGCCAGCAGCTTACTAGCGGGAGGCCCCTCTGAGCAGTACTTC
-	-	TRBV27	TRBJ2-7	CASSFSAGGAYEQYF	TGTGCCAGCAGTTTTTCAGCGGGCGGAGCCTACGAGCAGTACTTC
-	-	TRBV30	TRBJ2-1	CASDFSSYNEQFF	TGTGCCTCTGACTTCAGCTCCTACAATGAGCAGTTCTTC
-	-	TRBV30	TRBJ2-5	CAWSGMGGIQETQYF	TGTGCCTGGAGTGGAATGGGCGGGATACAAGAGACCCAGTACTTC
TRBD1	-	TRBV7-6	TRBJ1-2	CASSSATGSGYTF	TGTGCCAGCAGCTCTGCGACAGGGAGCGGCTACACCTTC
-	-	TRBV6-2/TRBV6-3	TRBJ1-5	CASSRDGEHQPQHF	TGTGCCAGCAGCCGGGACGGCGAACATCAGCCCCAGCATTTT
TRBD1	-	TRBV13	TRBJ2-7	CASRSGTGAYEQYF	TGTGCCAGCAGGTCCGGGACAGGGGCCTACGAGCAGTACTTC
TRBD1	-	TRBV7-8	TRBJ2-3	CASSLFGTGGSDTQYF	TGTGCCAGCAGCTTATTTGGGACAGGAGGGTCAGATACGCAGTATTTT
TRBD2	once	TRBV9	TRBJ2-1	CASSANLAGGPGNEQFF	TGTGCCAGCAGCGCGAACCTAGCGGGAGGGCCGGGAAATGAGCAGTTCTTC
-	-	TRBV27	TRBJ2-7	CASSRGTASYEQYF	TGTGCCAGCAGTAGGGGGACTGCCAGCTACGAGCAGTACTTC
TRBD2	once	TRBV28	TRBJ2-1	CASSSGLASNEQFF	TGTGCCAGCAGTTCGGGACTAGCCTCCAATGAGCAGTTCTTC
TRBD2	-	TRBV18	TRBJ2-7	CASSPSTSGTYEQYF	TGTGCCAGCTCACCATCGACTAGCGGGACCTACGAGCAGTACTTC
-	-	TRBV9	TRBJ2-2	CASSVFIGELFF	TGTGCCAGCAGCGTCTTTATCGGGGAGCTGTTTTTT
-	-	TRBV13	TRBJ2-1	CASSDRDRGSHEQFF	TGTGCCAGCAGCGACAGGGATCGCGGGAGTCATGAGCAGTTCTTC
-	-	TRBV15	TRBJ1-1	CATSRDGLIEAFF	TGTGCCACCAGCAGAGATGGACTCATTGAAGCTTTCTTT
-	-	TRBV7-9	TRBJ2-2	CASSLGTHTNTGELFF	TGTGCCAGCAGCTTAGGAACCCATACGAACACCGGGGAGCTGTTTTTT
-	-	TRBV19	TRBJ2-1	CASSIAINNEQFF	TGTGCCAGTAGTATCGCGATTAACAATGAGCAGTTCTTC
-	-	TRBV27	TRBJ2-7	CASSFQGAGYEQYF	TGTGCCAGCAGTTTTCAGGGTGCTGGGTACGAGCAGTACTTC
-	-	TRBV28	TRBJ1-1	CASSLMRENTEAFF	TGTGCCAGCAGTTTAATGAGGGAGAACACTGAAGCTTTCTTT
-	-	TRBV5-6	TRBJ2-1	CASSFSDLAEQFF	TGTGCCAGCAGCTTCTCGGATCTAGCGGAGCAGTTCTTC
TRBD1	-	TRBV12-3/TRBV12-4	TRBJ2-7	CASSPGTVAYEQYF	TGTGCCAGCAGCCCGGGGACAGTGGCCTACGAGCAGTACTTC
TRBD1	-	TRBV20-1	TRBJ2-7	CSAPGQGPYEQYF	TGCAGTGCGCCGGGACAGGGGCCCTACGAGCAGTACTTC
-	-	TRBV24-1	TRBJ2-1	CATSDFPDNEQFF	TGTGCCACCAGTGATTTCCCCGACAATGAGCAGTTCTTC
-	-	TRBV12-3/TRBV12-4	TRBJ1-1	CAIRGGGTEAFF	TGTGCCATCCGCGGGGGGGGGACTGAAGCTTTCTTT
-	-	TRBV4-1	TRBJ2-1	CASSQLTGTGEQFF	TGCGCCAGCAGCCAACTCACAGGGACGGGTGAGCAGTTCTTC
-	once	TRBV12-3/TRBV12-4	TRBJ2-2	CASSHSGELFF	TGTGCCAGCAGTCATTCCGGGGAGCTGTTTTTT
-	-	TRBV12-3/TRBV12-4	TRBJ1-5	CASSLGRALNQPQHF	TGTGCCAGCAGTTTAGGTCGGGCCCTCAATCAGCCCCAGCATTTT
-	-	TRBV6-2/TRBV6-3	TRBJ1-2	CASTRGYGYGYTF	TGTGCCAGCACTAGGGGCTACGGCTATGGCTACACCTTC
-	-	TRBV9	TRBJ2-4	CASSVNIQYF	TGTGCCAGCAGCGTTAACATTCAGTACTTC
TRBD2	-	TRBV12-3/TRBV12-4	TRBJ2-1	CASSLAGGYEQFF	TGTGCCAGCAGTTTAGCGGGGGGGTATGAGCAGTTCTTC
-	-	TRBV3-1	TRBJ1-2	CASSPLGARDGYTF	TGTGCCAGCAGCCCTCTAGGTGCCCGGGATGGCTACACCTTC
-	-	TRBV5-4	TRBJ1-2	CASTFRGGVGYTF	TGTGCCAGCACCTTTCGGGGAGGGGTTGGCTACACCTTC
-	-	TRBV7-9	TRBJ2-5	CASSRVTQETQYF	TGTGCCAGCAGTCGAGTAACTCAAGAGACCCAGTACTTC
-	-	TRBV30	TRBJ1-1	CAWSDTLTGLNGYEAFF	TGTGCCTGGAGTGACACCCTTACAGGGTTAAATGGCTATGAAGCTTTCTTT
-	-	TRBV6-2/TRBV6-3	TRBJ2-1	CASSYSDNEQFF	TGTGCCAGCAGTTACTCGGACAATGAGCAGTTCTTC
TRBD2	few	TRBV11-2	TRBJ2-1	CASSSLLAGGNNEQFF	TGTGCCAGCAGCTCACTCCTAGCGGGAGGGAATAATGAGCAGTTCTTC
-	-	TRBV13	TRBJ1-1	CASSLEGGMNTEAFF	TGTGCCAGCAGCTTAGAGGGGGGAATGAACACTGAAGCTTTCTTT
-	-	TRBV6-1	TRBJ1-2	CASSLTIGGDGYTF	TGTGCCAGCAGCCTTACTATCGGGGGAGATGGCTACACCTTC